This T cell receptor beta chain was profiled in a study of T cells in localized non-small cell lung cancer. Study-level findings and limits: Among blood samples, higher T cell density accompanied longer overall survival. The greatest T cell clonality was found in uninvolved adjacent lung (higher than in tumor).

Germline V gives CDR1 MDHEN, CDR2 SYDVKM. CDR3 length: 16 residues. J gave up 4 bases and V 7 bases, and 14 bases lay outside the gene matches. TCRdb keeps only in-frame clones here, not all; method: immunoSEQ multiplex PCR. The sample lists around 31,000 clones; approximately 91% were seen once. Worth noting for this clone: What it binds is not known.

The sample was peripheral blood, taken before any cancer treatment. This TCR came from a female donor older than 55 with stage I lung adenocarcinoma. The gene calls are TRBV28 and TRBJ2-3, with TRBD2 matching over 7 bases. The CDR3 DNA is TGTGCCAGCATGGGGGGGACCTTAAGTGGAGCAGATACGCAGTATTTT. Protein: CASMGGTLSGADTQYF.